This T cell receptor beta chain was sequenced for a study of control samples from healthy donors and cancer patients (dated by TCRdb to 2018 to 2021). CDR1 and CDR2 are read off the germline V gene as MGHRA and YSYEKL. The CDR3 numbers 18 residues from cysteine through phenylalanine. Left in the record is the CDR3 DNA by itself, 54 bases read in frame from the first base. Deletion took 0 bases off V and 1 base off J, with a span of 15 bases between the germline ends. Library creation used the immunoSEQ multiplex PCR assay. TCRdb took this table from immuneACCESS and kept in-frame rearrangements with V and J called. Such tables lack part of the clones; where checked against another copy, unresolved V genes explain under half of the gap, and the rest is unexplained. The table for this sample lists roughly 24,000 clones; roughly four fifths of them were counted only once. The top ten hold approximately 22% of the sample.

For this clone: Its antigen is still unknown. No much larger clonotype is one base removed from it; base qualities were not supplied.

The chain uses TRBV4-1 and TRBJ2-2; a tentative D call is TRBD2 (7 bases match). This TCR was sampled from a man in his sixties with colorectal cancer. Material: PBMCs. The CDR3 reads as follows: CASSQDRGARRNTGELFF. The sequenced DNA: TGCGCCAGCAGCCAAGATCGGGGGGCGCGGAGGAACACCGGGGAGCTGTTTTTT.